This entry lists 28 T cell receptor beta chains sequenced from one sample in a study of T-cell reconstitution after alpha-beta-depleted transplantation in children (TCRdb year 2016). The treatment or condition label of this sample denotes: allogeneic hematopoietic cell transplantation with graft depleted of TCRalphabeta T cells and CD19 B cells. The library was made by PCR. Sequenced using an Illumina HiSeq 2500. TCR library preparation used molecular barcoding, with unique molecular identifiers applied to normalize quantification of the TCRbeta repertoire. The public reads were reanalyzed by TCRdb: fastp trimming at Q25, MiXCR alignment, in-frame beta chains only. Records with the same CDR3 protein are collapsed into one entry carrying the most frequent genes and DNA. Here the sample has 440,000 or so distinct CDR3 sequences; 43% occur a single time. The top ten clones comprise roughly 27% of the sample.

Source: PBMCs, taken before TCRalphabeta/CD19-depleted stem cell transplant. These TCRs come from a girl between 2 and 10 years old with aplastic anemia, due to receive a stem cell transplant.

The rearrangement links TRBV6-5 to TRBJ1-1; D call uncertain. This CDR3 is built from 11 residues. Germline loops: CDR1 MNHEY, CDR2 SVGAGI. The V end was cut by 2 bases, the J end by 8 bases, with 6 bases between. Written as DNA, the CDR3 is TGTGCCAGCAGTTACGACCAAGAAGCTTTCTTT. Translated: CASSYDQEAFF.

This clonotype was observed many times. This sequence joins TRBV7-2 and TRBJ2-3, with TRBD2 matching 8 bases. From germline, CDR1 is SGHTA and CDR2 FQGNSA. Germline trimming cut 2 bases from V and 0 bases from J; bases unmatched to any gene: 4. This CDR3 is built from 16 residues. In DNA form, the CDR3 reads TGTGCCAGCAGCTTAAATCCTAGCGGGAGCACAGATACGCAGTATTTT. This codes for CASSLNPSGSTDTQYF.

V is TRBV6-2 or TRBV6-3 and J is TRBJ2-7, with TRBD1 identical over 10 bases. Germline V gene lookup returns CDR1 MNHEY and CDR2 SVGEGT. This CDR3 spans 15 amino acids. V lost 4 bases to trimming and J lost 3 bases; unmatched junction nucleotides: 6. CDR3 sequence: CASSSPGQGLYEQYF. DNA for the CDR3: TGTGCCAGCAGTTCACCGGGACAGGGGCTCTACGAGCAGTACTTC.

This clonotype has more than one count but fewer than ten. The V and J genes are TRBV20-1 and TRBJ2-3, with 12 bases fitting TRBD2. With V trimmed by 6 bases and J by 4 bases, 11 bases remained unmatched. The CDR3 totals 16 residues. In germline, CDR1 is DFQATT, CDR2 SNEGSKA (reference sequence). The CDR3 DNA follows: TGCAGTGCGAAGTCTAGCGGGAGGGGTCCAGCAGATACGCAGTATTTT. As protein: CSAKSSGRGPADTQYF.

This chain uses TRBV20-1 with TRBJ2-3; no definite D call. V was trimmed by 6 bases and J by 7 bases, leaving 8 bases between them. Germline loops: CDR1 DFQATT, CDR2 SNEGSKA (reference sequence). The CDR3 has 10 residues. CDR3 DNA sequence: TGCAGTGCCAGGACCTATACGCAGTATTTT. It is translated as CSARTYTQYF.

This clonotype was picked up a small number of times. The CDR3 protein is CASSSGGTGGETQYF. The CDR3 DNA follows: TGTGCCAGTAGTTCGGGCGGGACAGGGGGAGAGACCCAGTACTTC. The rearrangement uses TRBV19 and TRBJ2-5; 11 bases line up with TRBD1. J lost 4 bases, V lost 5 bases, and 6 bases had no gene match. The V gene's germline CDR1 is LNHDA and CDR2 SQIVND (reference sequence). This CDR3 is 15 amino acids long.

The gene calls are TRBV7-2 and TRBJ2-1, with TRBD2 as a possible D gene (6 bases). CDR3 length equals 15 residues. V was shortened by 5 bases and J by 2 bases, with 13 bases between the two germline ends. Germline V lookup: CDR1 SGHTA, CDR2 FQGNSA. CDR3 sequence: CASSAGTSPYNEQFF. DNA for the CDR3: TGTGCCAGCAGCGCAGGGACTTCCCCCTACAATGAGCAGTTCTTC.

The V call is TRBV4-1, the J call TRBJ2-1; the match to TRBD2 covers 11 bases. V lost 1 base to trimming and J lost 8 bases; unmatched junction nucleotides: 10. Germline V CDR1 and CDR2: MGHRA, YSYEKL. This CDR3 is 17 amino acids long. The CDR3 nucleotides read TGCGCCAGCAGCCAAGGGATTAGCGGGGGGGCCCTCGATGAGCAGTTCTTC. This gives the protein CASSQGISGGALDEQFF.

This clonotype was picked up a small number of times. The CDR3 here is CASSPGPFANTGELFF. In nucleotides, the CDR3 is TGTGCCAGCAGCCCCGGACCTTTCGCGAACACCGGGGAGCTGTTTTTT. The rearrangement joins TRBV7-8 to TRBJ2-2; D is uncertain. V was cut by 5 bases and J by 0 bases, with 13 bases left in between. The CDR3 consists of 16 residues. Germline CDR1 SGHVS, CDR2 FQNEAQ.

V is TRBV20-1 and J is TRBJ2-5; 7 positions match TRBD2. Losses at the gene ends were 6 bases for V and 0 bases for J; bases not matched to a gene: 10. The CDR3 is 15 residues long. CDR1 and CDR2 (germline): DFQATT, SNEGSKA (reference sequence). Here the CDR3 reads CSAAASGVYQETQYF. CDR3 bases: TGCAGTGCCGCTGCTAGCGGAGTGTACCAAGAGACCCAGTACTTC.

This clonotype was picked up a small number of times. V is TRBV7-2 and J is TRBJ2-5; the match to TRBD2 covers 13 bases. CDR1 and CDR2 from the germline V gene are SGHTA and FQGNSA. Trimming removed 3 bases from V and 0 bases from J; junction bases left unmatched: 4. The CDR3 runs to 17 residues. The CDR3 DNA is TGTGCCAGCAGCTTCAGGACTAGCGGGGGAAACCAAGAGACCCAGTACTTC. Its protein product is CASSFRTSGGNQETQYF.

This clonotype was seen ten or more times. The chain links TRBV12-3 or TRBV12-4 to TRBJ2-1, with a possible D match to TRBD1 (6 bases). This CDR3 contains 14 residues. With 6 bases removed from V and 2 bases from J, the gap between germline ends came to 11 bases. In DNA form, the CDR3 reads TGTGCCAGCAGGCTACAGGGAACCTACAATGAGCAGTTCTTC. Its translation is CASRLQGTYNEQFF.

The rearrangement links TRBV4-1 to TRBJ2-5; 8 bases match TRBD2. The germline V gene encodes CDR1 MGHRA and CDR2 YSYEKL. CDR3 length: 15 residues. With V trimmed by 6 bases and J by 5 bases, 11 bases remained unmatched. This CDR3 reads CASRQIAGWGETQYF. CDR3 in DNA: TGCGCCAGCAGACAAATAGCGGGATGGGGGGAGACCCAGTACTTC.

This clonotype was counted many times. The V and J genes are TRBV20-1 and TRBJ2-1; 14 bases are a match to TRBD2. From germline, CDR1 is DFQATT and CDR2 SNEGSKA (reference sequence). V was pared by 8 bases and J by 8 bases, with 8 bases of the junction left unmatched. The CDR3 sequence is 14 residues long. The CDR3 bases are TGCAGTCCCCTGGGACTAGCGGGAGATGATGAGCAGTTCTTC. Translation gives CSPLGLAGDDEQFF.

The CDR3 DNA reads TGTGCCAGCGTGAGGTGGGAGGGCCGGACAGATACGCAGTATTTT. Protein: CASVRWEGRTDTQYF. The chain recombines TRBV7-2 with TRBJ2-3, with 7 bases aligning to TRBD2. With V trimmed by 8 bases and J by 3 bases, 11 bases remained unmatched. The CDR3 is 15 amino acids. Germline V gene lookup returns CDR1 SGHTA and CDR2 FQGNSA.

At least ten counts were recorded for this clonotype. The genes are TRBV5-1 and TRBJ1-6; TRBD1 matches 10 bases. CDR1 SGHRS and CDR2 YFSETQ come from the germline V gene. This CDR3 spans 14 amino acids. The J segment lost 6 bases and the V segment lost 4 bases, leaving 1 base of the junction unmatched. CDR3 region: CASSGQGVNSPLHF. DNA of the CDR3: TGCGCCAGCAGCGGACAGGGGGTTAATTCACCCCTCCACTTT.

This clonotype was observed a handful of times. The rearrangement uses TRBV7-6 and TRBJ1-1; 8 bases match TRBD1. Germline CDR1 is SGHVS and CDR2 is FNYEAQ. CDR3 length: 15 amino acids. The V segment lost 1 base and the J segment 10 bases; nucleotides outside the gene matches: 11. CDR3 protein: CASSLEGGRGRGAFF. In DNA form, the CDR3 reads TGTGCCAGCAGCTTAGAAGGGGGCAGGGGGCGCGGAGCTTTCTTT.

This clonotype was seen a handful of times. This chain joins TRBV12-3 or TRBV12-4 and TRBJ1-2; D may be TRBD1 (5 bases). The length of the CDR3 is 13 residues. The V end was cut by 7 bases, the J end by 4 bases, with 13 bases between. DNA of the CDR3: TGTGCCAGCAAGCCAGGGCAACTCTATGGCTACACCTTC. Translation gives CASKPGQLYGYTF.

The rearrangement uses TRBV20-1 and TRBJ2-5, with D possibly TRBD1 on 6 matching bases. Deletions cut 2 bases from V and 1 base from J, with 11 bases between. CDR3 length: 14 residues. CDR1 is DFQATT, CDR2 SNEGSKA, per germline (reference sequence). The CDR3 sequence: CSARMDSFQETQYF. The DNA for the CDR3 is TGCAGTGCTAGAATGGACAGCTTCCAAGAGACCCAGTACTTC.

V usage is TRBV7-9 and J usage is TRBJ1-2, with a weak D call TRBD1 (5 bases). CDR3 length equals 14 residues. Per germline, CDR1 SEHNR and CDR2 FQNEAQ (reference sequence). V lost 2 bases and J lost 0, with 7 bases in between. CDR3 in DNA: TGTGCCAGCAGCTTAACGACAGCTAACTATGGCTACACCTTC. Translating gives CASSLTTANYGYTF.

V and J are TRBV7-3 and TRBJ2-3; 8 nucleotides agree with TRBD1. Unmatched junction bases numbered 12, after V lost 5 bases and J lost 2 bases. CDR1 is SGHTA, CDR2 FQGTGA, per germline. This CDR3 comprises 17 residues. Here the CDR3 DNA reads TGTGCCAGCAGCGGTTACGGGACAGGAGTCCCCACAGATACGCAGTATTTT. The encoded protein is CASSGYGTGVPTDTQYF.

The chain links TRBV9 to TRBJ2-4, with 8 bases fitting TRBD1. J was trimmed by 12 bases and V by 3 bases; bases with no gene match: 8. Germline CDR1 is SGDLS and CDR2 is YYNGEE. The CDR3 extends over 13 amino acids. In nucleotides, the CDR3 is TGTGCCAGCAGCGCGGGACAGGCACAGTATCAGTACTTC. It translates to CASSAGQAQYQYF. The full variable domain, rest sourced from reference TRBV9 and TRBJ2-4, is DSGVTQTPKHLITATGQRVTLRCSPRSGDLSVYWYQQSLDQGLQFLIQYYNGEERAKGNILERFSAQQFPDLHSELNLSSLELGDSALYFCASSAGQAQYQYFGAGTRLSVL.

The genes are TRBV4-3 and TRBJ1-3, with D uncertain. CDR3 size: 15 residues. V was cut by 4 bases and J by 0 bases, with 10 bases left in between. In germline, CDR1 is LGHNA, CDR2 YSLEER. This CDR3 is CASSRSRSSGNTIYF. As DNA, the CDR3 is TGCGCCAGCAGCCGTAGCAGGAGCTCTGGAAACACCATATATTTT.

In this sample, this clonotype turned up many times. This chain connects TRBV28 to TRBJ2-3, with a tentative D call TRBD2 (6 bases). V lost 5 bases to trimming and J lost 3 bases, with 12 bases between them. Germline V gives CDR1 MDHEN, CDR2 SYDVKM. The length of the CDR3 is 14 residues. The DNA of the CDR3 is TGTGCCAGCAGTCGACTAGTTAGGACAGATACGCAGTATTTT. This sequence encodes CASSRLVRTDTQYF.

The table lists this clonotype with a count of one. The rearrangement uses TRBV10-1 and TRBJ2-2, with 15 positions matching TRBD2. The V segment lost 7 bases and the J segment 6 bases; nucleotides outside the gene matches: 12. Per the germline V gene, CDR1 is WNHNN and CDR2 is SYGVQD (reference sequence). The CDR3 runs to 18 residues. The CDR3 region has the DNA TGCGCCAGCACACAGGGACTAGCGGGGGGCGGTTTTCCCGGGGAGCTGTTTTTT. Its protein is CASTQGLAGGGFPGELFF.

This clonotype showed up many times. The chain couples TRBV6-2 or TRBV6-3 to TRBJ1-4, with D unresolved. The CDR3 totals 14 residues. The V gene lost 0 bases and the J gene lost 8 bases, with 10 bases spanning the gap. Germline CDR1 and CDR2: MNHEY and SVGEGT. The chain's CDR3 is CASSYSGLGEKLFF. In nucleotides, the CDR3 is TGTGCCAGCAGTTACTCCGGATTGGGAGAAAAACTGTTTTTT.

The CDR3 DNA reads TGTGCCAGCAGCTTAACCCACGGGACAAACATTCAGTACTTC. Translated: CASSLTHGTNIQYF. The chain carries TRBV7-3 and TRBJ2-4; D tentatively reads TRBD1 or TRBD2 (5 bases each). CDR1 SGHTA and CDR2 FQGTGA come from the germline V gene. This CDR3 region has 14 residues. The V and J ends lost 0 bases and 6 bases respectively, with 9 bases between them.

The chain joins TRBV7-9 to TRBJ2-1; no firm D call. The CDR3 sequence is 14 residues long. Trimming removed 6 bases at V and 7 bases at J, with 16 bases between. Germline-derived CDR1 and CDR2 are SEHNR and FQNEAQ (reference sequence). CDR3 amino acids: CASSAVQPTNEQFF. The CDR3, as DNA: TGTGCCAGCAGTGCCGTCCAGCCGACAAATGAGCAGTTCTTC.